One and the same sample provided the 20 T cell receptor beta chains below, sequenced in a study of cytomegalovirus exposure and HLA in healthy donors. Produced via immunoSEQ multiplex PCR; TCRdb's table is partial and in-frame only. This repertoire shows roughly 200,000 clones, around nine tenths found once; its top ten account for 6% to 8%. The specimen sequenced was PBMCs. These receptors came from a man aged 25-45 years in good health and CMV-seropositive.

This chain connects TRBV19 to TRBJ2-6; the D gene could be TRBD1 or TRBD2 (5 bases each). The CDR3 spans 18 residues. CDR1 is LNHDA and CDR2 is SQIVND in the germline V gene (reference sequence). V was shortened by 3 bases and J by 2 bases, with 17 bases between the two germline ends. The CDR3 region is CASSMRGTRVAGANVLTF. DNA of the CDR3: TGTGCCAGTAGTATGAGAGGGACCAGGGTTGCTGGGGCCAACGTCCTGACTTTC. The full variable domain, its missing parts supplied by reference TRBV19 and TRBJ2-6, is DGGITQSPKYLFRKEGQNVTLSCEQNLNHDAMYWYRQDPGQGLRLIYYSQIVNDFQKGDIAEGYSVSREKKESFPLTVTSAQKNPTAFYLCASSMRGTRVAGANVLTFGAGSRLTVL.

This chain links TRBV15 with TRBJ1-1; D is unresolved. V was pared by 0 bases and J by 3 bases, with 5 bases between. CDR3 length equals 13 residues. CDR1 LNHNV and CDR2 YYDKDF come from the germline V gene (reference sequence). The CDR3 region is CATSRDLDTEAFF. The CDR3, as DNA: TGTGCCACCAGCAGAGATTTGGACACTGAAGCTTTCTTT.

This clone appeared once. This chain connects TRBV7-9 to TRBJ2-7, with 12 nucleotides matching TRBD2. Germline-derived CDR1 and CDR2 are SEHNR and FQNEAQ (reference sequence). The CDR3 runs to 14 residues. The ends lost 3 bases at V and 5 bases at J; junction bases unmatched: 2. The CDR3 loop reads CASSLLAGGNEQYF. Written as DNA, the CDR3 is TGTGCCAGCAGCTTGCTAGCGGGAGGGAACGAGCAGTACTTC.

The gene calls are TRBV27 and TRBJ1-5, with 10 nucleotides matching TRBD1. Germline V gives CDR1 MNHEY, CDR2 SMNVEV (reference sequence). Trimming at V came to 5 bases and at J to 3 bases, leaving 4 bases not matched to a gene. The CDR3 covers 15 residues. The CDR3, as DNA: TGTGCCAGCAGTCCGGGGACAGGGGACAATCAGCCCCAGCATTTT. This sequence encodes CASSPGTGDNQPQHF.

As DNA, the CDR3 is TGTGCCAGCAGCTTAGTCGGGACAGCTAATTCACCCCTCCACTTT. The encoded protein is CASSLVGTANSPLHF. V is TRBV7-2 and J is TRBJ1-6; TRBD1 aligns across 7 bases. Losses at the gene ends were 1 base for V and 6 bases for J; bases not matched to a gene: 3. The germline CDR1 and CDR2 sequences are SGHTA and FQGNSA. The CDR3 extends over 15 amino acids.

The chain combines TRBV15 with TRBJ1-1, with a possible D match to TRBD1 (5 bases). This CDR3 is 14 amino acids long. CDR1 LNHNV and CDR2 YYDKDF come from the germline V gene (reference sequence). Trimming cost V 3 bases and J 1 base, with 9 bases left between them. CDR3 protein: CATSRKTENTEAFF. The CDR3 DNA reads as TGTGCCACCAGCAGGAAGACAGAGAACACTGAAGCTTTCTTT.

The sample holds a few counts of this clone. This rearrangement joins TRBV29-1 to TRBJ2-5, with 9 bases matching TRBD1. Germline V lookup: CDR1 SQVTM, CDR2 ANQGSEA. There are 14 residues in the CDR3. V gave up 6 bases and J gave up 4 bases; unmatched junction bases: 9. The CDR3 reads CSVRDRVALETQYF. The CDR3 nucleotides read TGCAGCGTCCGGGACAGGGTCGCGTTAGAGACCCAGTACTTC.

The chain employs TRBV6-5 and TRBJ1-2; 7 bases fit TRBD1. In germline, CDR1 is MNHEY, CDR2 SVGAGI. The CDR3 has 13 amino acids. After removal of 7 bases from V and 0 bases from J, the junction contained 2 bases not matched to a gene. CDR3 loop: CASTQGTNYGYTF. The CDR3 bases are TGTGCCAGCACACAGGGGACTAACTATGGCTACACCTTC.

This chain joins TRBV19 and TRBJ2-7, with a weak D call TRBD1 (6 bases). Germline-derived CDR1 and CDR2 are LNHDA and SQIVND (reference sequence). The CDR3 consists of 14 residues. V was cut by 5 bases and J by 2 bases, with 13 bases left in between. CDR3 sequence (DNA): TGTGCCAGTAGTCGTACCGGGGACACCTACGAGCAGTACTTC. Amino acids: CASSRTGDTYEQYF. The full variable domain, completed using reference TRBV19 and TRBJ2-7, is DGGITQSPKYLFRKEGQNVTLSCEQNLNHDAMYWYRQDPGQGLRLIYYSQIVNDFQKGDIAEGYSVSREKKESFPLTVTSAQKNPTAFYLCASSRTGDTYEQYFGPGTRLTVT.

V and J are TRBV5-1 and TRBJ2-6; D gene unclear. CDR3 length: 14 amino acids. Trimming took off 3 bases at V and 2 bases at J, with 6 bases between the two ends. Germline assignment: CDR1 SGHRS and CDR2 YFSETQ. The CDR3 sequence: CASSSRTGANVLTF. CDR3 bases: TGCGCCAGCAGCTCCAGGACTGGGGCCAACGTCCTGACTTTC.

This rearrangement joins TRBV7-3 to TRBJ2-7, with D perhaps TRBD1 (5 bases). The germline CDR1 and CDR2 sequences are SGHTA and FQGTGA. The CDR3 spans 16 residues. V was clipped by 3 bases and J by 0 bases, with 15 bases between them. The CDR3 is CASSLSTAGISYEQYF. The DNA for the CDR3 is TGTGCCAGCAGCTTGAGTACGGCAGGGATCTCCTACGAGCAGTACTTC.

The chain has TRBV5-1 and TRBJ1-2; D gene unclear. This CDR3 contains 11 residues. With 5 bases removed from V and 8 bases from J, the gap between germline ends came to 10 bases. Germline V CDR1 and CDR2: SGHRS, YFSETQ. Here the CDR3 DNA reads TGCGCCAGCAGGGAAGGCTACGGCTACACCTTC. The encoded protein is CASREGYGYTF.

Regarding this clone: The same CDR3 can be traced to other DNA sequences in this sample. The CDR3 loop reads CASRLAGSDTQYF. The CDR3, as DNA: TGTGCCAGTAGACTAGCGGGGTCAGATACGCAGTATTTT. The chain joins TRBV19 to TRBJ2-3; the match to TRBD2 covers 10 bases. The germline V gene encodes CDR1 LNHDA and CDR2 SQIVND (reference sequence). After removal of 6 bases from V and 4 bases from J, the junction contained 1 base not matched to a gene. CDR3 length: 13 amino acids.

This clone was recorded a few times. This chain joins TRBV7-8 and TRBJ2-3; 8 bases map to TRBD2. V gave up 5 bases and J gave up 2 bases; unmatched junction bases: 15. The CDR3 length is 18 residues. Germline lookup yields CDR1 SGHVS and CDR2 FQNEAQ. The CDR3: CASSAGTAGEAFTDTQYF. The CDR3 DNA reads as TGTGCCAGCAGCGCCGGAACAGCGGGGGAGGCCTTCACAGATACGCAGTATTTT.

The V gene is TRBV5-8, the J gene TRBJ2-1, with 12 bases identical to TRBD2. The CDR3 is made up of 18 amino acids. With V trimmed by 4 bases and J by 0 bases, 8 bases remained unmatched. CDR1 and CDR2 from the germline V gene are SGHTS and YDEGEE. CDR3: CASSLLAGGPSSYNEQFF. DNA of the CDR3: TGTGCCAGCAGCCTCCTAGCGGGGGGGCCGAGCTCCTACAATGAGCAGTTCTTC.

The table lists this clone with a few counts. V usage is TRBV15 and J usage is TRBJ2-3; 9 nucleotides agree with TRBD2. The CDR3 is 16 amino acids. The junction had 12 bases not matched to a gene; V was cut back by 3 bases and J by 8 bases. The germline V gene encodes CDR1 LNHNV and CDR2 YYDKDF (reference sequence). CDR3 DNA: TGTGCCACCAGCAGGGGGGGTAGCGGGAGTCCAGTTACGCAGTATTTT. Amino acid sequence: CATSRGGSGSPVTQYF. The full variable domain, completed using reference TRBV15 and TRBJ2-3, is DAMVIQNPRYQVTQFGKPVTLSCSQTLNHNVMYWYQQKSSQAPKLLFHYYDKDFNNEADTPDNFQSRRPNTSFCFLDIRSPGLGDTAMYLCATSRGGSGSPVTQYFGPGTRLTVL.

The chain recombines TRBV11-2 with TRBJ1-3; the D is unclear. Trimming shortened V by 2 bases and J by 2 bases, and 13 bases separated the two germline ends. This CDR3 spans 16 amino acids. Germline CDR1 and CDR2: SGHAT and FQNNGV. This CDR3 reads CASSLRPPGAGNTIYF. Here the CDR3 DNA reads TGTGCCAGCAGCTTACGCCCTCCTGGGGCTGGAAACACCATATATTTT. The full variable domain, its missing parts supplied by reference TRBV11-2 and TRBJ1-3, is EAGVAQSPRYKIIEKRQSVAFWCNPISGHATLYWYQQILGQGPKLLIQFQNNGVVDDSQLPKDRFSAERLKGVDSTLKIQPAKLEDSAVYLCASSLRPPGAGNTIYFGEGSWLTVV.

The chain combines TRBV28 with TRBJ2-1; no firm D call. V lost 7 bases, J lost 5 bases, and 15 bases lay in between. CDR1 is MDHEN and CDR2 is SYDVKM in the germline V gene. The CDR3 covers 14 residues. The chain's CDR3 is CASTLGEWNNEQFF. CDR3 nucleotides: TGTGCCAGCACCCTAGGAGAGTGGAACAATGAGCAGTTCTTC.

The chain recombines TRBV5-1 with TRBJ1-6; no clear D gene. The germline V and J ends were trimmed by 0 bases and 5 bases, with 3 bases remaining between them. CDR1 SGHRS and CDR2 YFSETQ come from the germline V gene. CDR3 length: 13 amino acids. CDR3: CASSLADNSPLHF. CDR3 bases: TGCGCCAGCAGCTTGGCGGATAATTCACCCCTCCACTTT. Using reference TRBV5-1 and TRBJ1-6 for the parts outside the CDR3, the full variable domain is KAGVTQTPRYLIKTRGQQVTLSCSPISGHRSVSWYQQTPGQGLQFLFEYFSETQRNKGNFPGRFSGRQFSNSRSEMNVSTLELGDSALYLCASSLADNSPLHFGNGTRLTVT.

The V gene is TRBV29-1, the J gene TRBJ1-1; D ambiguous. Trimming left V 7 bases short and J 6 bases short, with 12 bases between. The CDR3 sequence is 11 residues long. Germline V gene sequence: CDR1 SQVTM, CDR2 ANQGSEA. Here the CDR3 DNA reads TGCAGCGCTAACTACAACGCTGAAGCTTTCTTT. This gives the protein CSANYNAEAFF.